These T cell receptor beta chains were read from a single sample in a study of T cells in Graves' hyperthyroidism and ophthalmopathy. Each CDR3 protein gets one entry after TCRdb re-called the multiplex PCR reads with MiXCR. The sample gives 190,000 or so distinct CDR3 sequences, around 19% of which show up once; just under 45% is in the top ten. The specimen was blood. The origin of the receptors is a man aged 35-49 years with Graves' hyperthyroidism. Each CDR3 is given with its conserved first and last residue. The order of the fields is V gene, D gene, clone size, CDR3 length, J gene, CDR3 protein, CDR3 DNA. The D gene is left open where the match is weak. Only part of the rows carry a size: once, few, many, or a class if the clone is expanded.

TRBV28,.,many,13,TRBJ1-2,CASSFSEVMGYTF,TGTGCCAGCAGTTTTTCCGAGGTTATGGGCTACACCTTC
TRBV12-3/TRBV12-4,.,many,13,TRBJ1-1,CASSLESDTEAFF,TGTGCCAGCAGTTTAGAATCGGACACTGAAGCTTTCTTT
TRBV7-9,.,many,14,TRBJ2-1,CASRNGPQYNEQFF,TGTGCCAGCCGAAACGGCCCCCAATACAATGAGCAGTTCTTC
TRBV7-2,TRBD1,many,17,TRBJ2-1,CASSFTGTGQGHNEQFF,TGTGCCAGCAGCTTCACCGGGACGGGACAGGGCCACAATGAGCAGTTCTTC
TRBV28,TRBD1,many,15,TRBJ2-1,CASSFYTGGYNEQFF,TGTGCCAGCAGTTTCTACACAGGGGGTTACAATGAGCAGTTCTTC
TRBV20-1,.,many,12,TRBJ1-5,CSAMQGGQPQHF,TGCAGTGCTATGCAAGGGGGACAGCCCCAGCATTTT
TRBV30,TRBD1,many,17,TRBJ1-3,CAWSVPRQGDSGNTIYF,TGTGCCTGGAGTGTACCGAGGCAGGGGGACTCTGGAAACACCATATATTTT
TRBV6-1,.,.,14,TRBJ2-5,CASKKTVRWETQYF,TGTGCCAGCAAAAAAACTGTCAGATGGGAGACCCAGTACTTC
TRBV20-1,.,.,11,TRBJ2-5,CSARQTETQYF,TGCAGTGCTAGACAAACAGAGACCCAGTACTTC
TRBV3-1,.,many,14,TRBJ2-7,CASSQAGKPYEQYF,TGTGCCAGCAGCCAAGCTGGCAAACCCTACGAGCAGTACTTC
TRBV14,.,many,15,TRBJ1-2,CASSQGHHSSYGYTF,TGTGCCAGCAGCCAAGGACACCACTCGTCTTATGGCTACACCTTC
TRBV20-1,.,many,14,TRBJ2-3,CSARDTFDTDTQYF,TGCAGTGCTAGGGACACGTTTGACACAGATACGCAGTATTTT
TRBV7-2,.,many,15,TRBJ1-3,CASSLAGMGADTIYF,TGTGCCAGCAGCTTAGCGGGGATGGGCGCGGACACCATATATTTT
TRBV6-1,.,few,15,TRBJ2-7,CASSKDFGLPYEQYF,TGTGCCAGCAGTAAGGACTTTGGACTCCCCTACGAGCAGTACTTC
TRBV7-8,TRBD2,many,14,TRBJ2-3,CASSSLAGTDTQYF,TGTGCCAGCAGCTCCCTAGCGGGCACAGATACGCAGTATTTT
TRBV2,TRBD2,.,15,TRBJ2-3,CASKVAGGGADTQYF,TGTGCCAGCAAGGTAGCGGGGGGCGGCGCAGATACGCAGTATTTT
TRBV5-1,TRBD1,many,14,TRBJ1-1,CASSTGQGNTEAFF,TGTGCCAGCTCAACCGGACAGGGAAACACTGAAGCTTTCTTT
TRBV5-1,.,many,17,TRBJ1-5,CASSFQGPYELNQPQHF,TGCGCCAGCAGCTTCCAGGGGCCCTATGAGCTCAATCAGCCCCAGCATTTT
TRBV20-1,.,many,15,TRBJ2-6,CSARDDKSGANVLTF,TGCAGTGCTAGAGATGACAAGTCTGGGGCCAACGTCCTGACTTTC
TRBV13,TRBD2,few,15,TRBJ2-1,CASSPGLAGENEQFF,TGTGCCAGCAGCCCGGGACTAGCGGGGGAAAATGAGCAGTTCTTC
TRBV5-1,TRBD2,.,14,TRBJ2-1,CASSLDGLAIEQFF,TGCGCCAGCAGCTTGGACGGACTAGCGATTGAGCAGTTCTTC
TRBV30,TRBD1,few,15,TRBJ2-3,CAWSKGTGGTDTQYF,TGTGCCTGGAGTAAGGGGACAGGGGGAACAGATACGCAGTATTTT
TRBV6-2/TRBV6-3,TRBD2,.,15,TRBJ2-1,CASSYVGGVYNEQFF,TGTGCCAGCAGTTACGTGGGGGGGGTCTACAATGAGCAGTTCTTC
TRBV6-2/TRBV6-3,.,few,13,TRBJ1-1,CASSRPFLGETFF,TGTGCCAGCAGTAGGCCTTTTCTTGGGGAGACTTTCTTT
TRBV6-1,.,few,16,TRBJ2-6,CASRYMQTSGANVLTF,TGTGCCAGCAGATATATGCAGACGTCTGGGGCCAACGTCCTGACTTTC
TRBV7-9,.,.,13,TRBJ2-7,CASSPHGVYEQYF,TGTGCCAGCAGCCCGCACGGAGTGTACGAGCAGTACTTC
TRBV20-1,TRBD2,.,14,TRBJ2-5,CSARTSGGQETQYF,TGCAGTGCCAGGACTAGCGGGGGCCAAGAGACCCAGTACTTC
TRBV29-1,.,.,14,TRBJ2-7,CSVDGLQGHYEQYF,TGCAGCGTTGACGGATTGCAGGGACACTACGAGCAGTACTTC
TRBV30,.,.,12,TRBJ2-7,CARRAGAYEQYF,TGTGCCAGAAGGGCAGGGGCCTACGAGCAGTACTTC
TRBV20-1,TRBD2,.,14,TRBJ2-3,CSPGLAGGQDTQYF,TGCAGTCCGGGACTAGCGGGGGGGCAAGATACGCAGTATTTT
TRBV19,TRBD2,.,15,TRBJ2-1,CASSIEASGVDEQFF,TGTGCCAGTAGTATAGAGGCTAGCGGGGTCGATGAGCAGTTCTTC
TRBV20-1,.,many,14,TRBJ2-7,CSARDTATSYEQYF,TGCAGTGCTAGGGATACGGCAACGTCCTACGAGCAGTACTTC
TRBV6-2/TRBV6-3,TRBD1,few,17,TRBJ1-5,CASETRGTGNWDQPQHF,TGTGCCAGCGAGACCCGCGGGACAGGGAACTGGGATCAGCCCCAGCATTTT
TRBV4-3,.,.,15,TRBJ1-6,CASSQVDRRGSPLHF,TGCGCCAGCAGCCAAGTGGACCGAAGGGGCTCACCCCTCCACTTT
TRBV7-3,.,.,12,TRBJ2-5,CASSNLGETQYF,TGTGCCAGCAGTAATCTTGGCGAGACCCAGTACTTC
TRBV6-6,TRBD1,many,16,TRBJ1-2,CASSYALDRAGYGYTF,TGTGCCAGCAGTTACGCCTTGGACAGGGCTGGCTATGGCTACACCTTC
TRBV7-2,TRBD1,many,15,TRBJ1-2,CASSLSWGTGVGYTF,TGTGCCAGCAGCTTATCGTGGGGGACAGGGGTTGGCTACACCTTC
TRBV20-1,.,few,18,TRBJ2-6,CSARGGRGILSGANVLTF,TGCAGTGCTAGAGGGGGCCGGGGTATACTCTCTGGGGCCAACGTCCTGACTTTC
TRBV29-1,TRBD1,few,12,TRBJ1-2,CSVGQGIGGYTF,TGCAGCGTAGGACAGGGCATCGGAGGCTACACCTTC
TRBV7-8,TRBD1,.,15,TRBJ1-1,CASSPETGASTEAFF,TGTGCCAGCAGCCCAGAGACAGGGGCGTCCACTGAAGCTTTCTTT
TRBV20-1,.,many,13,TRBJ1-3,CSAGVGSRNTIYF,TGCAGTGCTGGGGTCGGTAGTAGAAACACCATATATTTT
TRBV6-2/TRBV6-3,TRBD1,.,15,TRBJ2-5,CASRSIGGSWETQYF,TGTGCCAGCAGGTCTATAGGGGGCTCTTGGGAGACCCAGTACTTC
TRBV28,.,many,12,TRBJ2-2,CASSWNTGELFF,TGTGCCAGCAGCTGGAACACCGGGGAGCTGTTTTTT
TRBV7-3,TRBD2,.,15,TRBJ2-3,CASSRLAGGDGTQYF,TGTGCCAGCAGCCGACTAGCGGGGGGGGATGGCACGCAGTATTTT
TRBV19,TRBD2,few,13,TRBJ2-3,CASRGGGTDTQYF,TGTGCCAGCCGGGGGGGCGGCACAGATACGCAGTATTTT